The T cell receptor beta chain under discussion was sequenced for a study of OX40 agonist ivuxolimab in advanced cancers. Concerning this clone: Its specificity is not known.

Study findings and constraints: Clonal expansion among partial responders at 0.1-3.0 mg/kg ranked near the lowest.

The CDR3 loop spans 16 amino acids. Germline CDR1 is MNHNY and CDR2 is SVGAGI (reference sequence). J was trimmed by 1 base and V by 2 bases; bases with no gene match: 6. Sequencing was performed with immunoSEQ multiplex PCR; in TCRdb, only in-frame clones are kept and a portion is missing. The sample comprises fewer than 25,000 clones, around 68% of which are singletons, and roughly 13% rests with the top ten. The chain has TRBV6-6 and TRBJ2-3; TRBD2 aligns across 7 bases. The sequence was collected from an adult with an advanced solid tumor such as melanoma, head and neck, liver or kidney cancer. Specimen: CD4+ or CD8+ T cells sorted from blood, collected in a trial of the OX40 agonist ivuxolimab. CDR3 sequence: CASSYPASGRTDTQYF. The CDR3 nucleotides read TGTGCCAGCAGTTACCCTGCTAGCGGCCGCACAGATACGCAGTATTTT.